This TCR beta chain was retrieved from a study of T cell responses to AZD1222 COVID-19 vaccine. Study outcomes and limitations: The study reported that nearly half of spike-specific TCRs target unmutated variant regions.

Method: immunoSEQ multiplex PCR; TCRdb's copy keeps in-frame clones and lacks some. The sample lists about 17,000 clones, approximately 80% seen once, with approximately 15% in the top ten. The CDR3 has 14 amino acids. Trimming cost V 3 bases and J 4 bases; bases outside gene matches: 3. Germline V gene lookup returns CDR1 SNHLY and CDR2 FYNNEI. Note on this clone: The antigen is not known.

The chain joins TRBV2 to TRBJ1-5; TRBD1 aligns across 7 bases. The input for sequencing was peripheral blood, taken 28 days after the second AZD1222 dose. The clonotype was recovered from an adult who received the AZD1222 COVID-19 vaccine. Here the CDR3 reads CASSELGQNQPQHF. CDR3 DNA: TGTGCCAGCAGTGAGTTGGGACAGAATCAGCCCCAGCATTTT. The complete variable domain, with remaining parts taken from reference TRBV2 and TRBJ1-5, reads EPEVTQTPSHQVTQMGQEVILRCVPISNHLYFYWYRQILGQKVEFLVSFYNNEISEKSEIFDDQFSVERPDGSNFTLKIRSTKLEDSAMYFCASSELGQNQPQHFGDGTRLSIL.